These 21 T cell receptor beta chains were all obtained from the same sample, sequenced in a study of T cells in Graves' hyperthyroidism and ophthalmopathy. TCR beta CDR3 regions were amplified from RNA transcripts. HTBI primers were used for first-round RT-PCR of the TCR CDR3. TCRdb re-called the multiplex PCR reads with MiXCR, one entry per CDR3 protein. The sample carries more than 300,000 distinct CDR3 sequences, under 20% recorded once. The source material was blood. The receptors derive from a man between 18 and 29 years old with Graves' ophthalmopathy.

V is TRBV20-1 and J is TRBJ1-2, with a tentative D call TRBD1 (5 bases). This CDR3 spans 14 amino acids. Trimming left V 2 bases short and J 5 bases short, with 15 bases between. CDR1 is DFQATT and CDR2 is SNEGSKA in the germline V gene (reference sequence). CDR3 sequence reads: CSARFVTDSYGYTF. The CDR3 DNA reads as TGCAGTGCTAGATTCGTGACAGATAGTTATGGCTACACCTTC.

Here the CDR3 DNA reads TGCGCCAGCAGCCAAGATACCGTCGGAAGGCAGCAGTACTTC. This encodes CASSQDTVGRQQYF. This chain joins TRBV4-1 and TRBJ2-7; D uncertain. With 0 bases removed from V and 8 bases from J, the gap between germline ends came to 14 bases. This CDR3 is 14 amino acids long. Looked up from germline, CDR1 is MGHRA and CDR2 is YSYEKL.

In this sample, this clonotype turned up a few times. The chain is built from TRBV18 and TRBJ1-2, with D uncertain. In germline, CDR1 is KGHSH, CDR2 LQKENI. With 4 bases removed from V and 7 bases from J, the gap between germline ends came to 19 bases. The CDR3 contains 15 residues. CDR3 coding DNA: TGTGCCAGCTCACGCGCTGCGGGTTCCCCCAGTGGCTACACCTTC. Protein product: CASSRAAGSPSGYTF.

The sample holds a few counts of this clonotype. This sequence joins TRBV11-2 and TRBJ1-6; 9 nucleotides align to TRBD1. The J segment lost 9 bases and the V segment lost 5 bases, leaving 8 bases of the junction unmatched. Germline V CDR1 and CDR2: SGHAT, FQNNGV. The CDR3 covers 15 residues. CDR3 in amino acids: CASSPGTGLISPLHF. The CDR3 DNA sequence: TGTGCCAGCAGCCCGGGGACAGGGTTAATTTCACCCCTCCACTTT.

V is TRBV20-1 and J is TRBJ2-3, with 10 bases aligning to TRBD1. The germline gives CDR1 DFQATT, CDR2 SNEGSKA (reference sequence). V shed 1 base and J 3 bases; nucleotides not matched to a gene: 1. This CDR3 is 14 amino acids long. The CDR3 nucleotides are TGCAGTGCTAGAGGGGACAGGGGTACAGATACGCAGTATTTT. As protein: CSARGDRGTDTQYF.

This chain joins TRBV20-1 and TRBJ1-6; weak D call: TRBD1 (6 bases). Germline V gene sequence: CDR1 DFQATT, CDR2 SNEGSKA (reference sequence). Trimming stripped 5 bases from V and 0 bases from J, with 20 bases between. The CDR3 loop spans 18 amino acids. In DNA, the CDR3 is TGCAGTGCTTCTTCCGGGACACTTAGTAGCTCCTATAATTCACCCCTCCACTTT. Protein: CSASSGTLSSSYNSPLHF.

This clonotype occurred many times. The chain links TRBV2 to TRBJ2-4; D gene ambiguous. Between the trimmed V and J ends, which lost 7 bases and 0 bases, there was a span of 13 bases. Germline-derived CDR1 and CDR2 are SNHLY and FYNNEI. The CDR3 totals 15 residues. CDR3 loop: CASNLDGLAKNIQYF. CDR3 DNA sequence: TGTGCCAGCAATCTAGACGGTCTAGCCAAAAACATTCAGTACTTC.

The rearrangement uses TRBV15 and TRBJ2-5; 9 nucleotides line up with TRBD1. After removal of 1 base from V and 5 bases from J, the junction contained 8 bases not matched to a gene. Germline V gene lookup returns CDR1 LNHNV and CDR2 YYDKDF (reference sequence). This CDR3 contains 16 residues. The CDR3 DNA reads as TGTGCCACCAGCAGAGCTCTGACAGGGGGGACGGAGACCCAGTACTTC. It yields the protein CATSRALTGGTETQYF. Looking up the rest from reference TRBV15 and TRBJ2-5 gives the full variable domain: DAMVIQNPRYQVTQFGKPVTLSCSQTLNHNVMYWYQQKSSQAPKLLFHYYDKDFNNEADTPDNFQSRRPNTSFCFLDIRSPGLGDTAMYLCATSRALTGGTETQYFGPGTRLLVL.

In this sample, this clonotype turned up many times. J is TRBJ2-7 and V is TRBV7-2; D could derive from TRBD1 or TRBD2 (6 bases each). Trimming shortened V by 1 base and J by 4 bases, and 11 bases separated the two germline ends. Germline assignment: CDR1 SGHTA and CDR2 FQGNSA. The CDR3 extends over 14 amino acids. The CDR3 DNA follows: TGTGCCAGCAGCTTAGTTGGGGGGCCTTACGAGCAGTACTTC. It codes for CASSLVGGPYEQYF.

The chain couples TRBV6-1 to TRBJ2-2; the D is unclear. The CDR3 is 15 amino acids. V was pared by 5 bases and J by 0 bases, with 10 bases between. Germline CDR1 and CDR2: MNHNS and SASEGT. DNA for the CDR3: TGTGCCAGCAGTCCTACAGTGACGAACACCGGGGAGCTGTTTTTT. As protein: CASSPTVTNTGELFF.

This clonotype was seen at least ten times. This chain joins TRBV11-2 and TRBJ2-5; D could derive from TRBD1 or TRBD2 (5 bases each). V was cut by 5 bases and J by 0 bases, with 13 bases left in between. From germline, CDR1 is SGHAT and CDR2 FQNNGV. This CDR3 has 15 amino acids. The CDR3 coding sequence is TGTGCCAGCAGCGCGCCGGGGACGGACCAAGAGACCCAGTACTTC. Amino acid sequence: CASSAPGTDQETQYF.

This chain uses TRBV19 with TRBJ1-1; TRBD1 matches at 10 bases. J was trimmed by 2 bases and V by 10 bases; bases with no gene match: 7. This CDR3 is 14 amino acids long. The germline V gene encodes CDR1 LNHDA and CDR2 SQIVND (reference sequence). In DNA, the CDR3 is TGTGCCACTCGACAGGGGGCCCTTAACACTGAAGCTTTCTTT. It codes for CATRQGALNTEAFF.

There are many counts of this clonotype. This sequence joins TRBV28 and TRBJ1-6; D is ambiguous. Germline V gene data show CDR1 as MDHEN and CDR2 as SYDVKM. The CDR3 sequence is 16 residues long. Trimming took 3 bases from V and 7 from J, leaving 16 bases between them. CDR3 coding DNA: TGTGCCAGCAGTTTGGGCCGGGGTCTCGGAAATTCACCCCTCCACTTT. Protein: CASSLGRGLGNSPLHF. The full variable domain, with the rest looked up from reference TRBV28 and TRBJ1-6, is DVKVTQSSRYLVKRTGEKVFLECVQDMDHENMFWYRQDPGLGLRLIYFSYDVKMKEKGDIPEGYSVSREKKERFSLILESASTNQTSMYLCASSLGRGLGNSPLHFGNGTRLTVT.

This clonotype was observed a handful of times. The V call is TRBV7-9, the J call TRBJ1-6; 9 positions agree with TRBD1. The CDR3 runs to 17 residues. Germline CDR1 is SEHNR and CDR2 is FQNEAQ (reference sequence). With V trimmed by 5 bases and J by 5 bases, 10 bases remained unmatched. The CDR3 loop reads CASSELRTGDHNSPLHF. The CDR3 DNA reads TGTGCCAGCAGCGAACTCCGGACAGGGGATCATAATTCACCCCTCCACTTT.

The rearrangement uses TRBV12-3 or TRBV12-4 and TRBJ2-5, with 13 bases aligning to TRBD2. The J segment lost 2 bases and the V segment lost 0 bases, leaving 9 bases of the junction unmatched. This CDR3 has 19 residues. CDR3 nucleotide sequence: TGTGCCAGCAGTTTAGCGGAACTAGCGGGGGGGATGTTTCAAGAGACCCAGTACTTC. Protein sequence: CASSLAELAGGMFQETQYF.

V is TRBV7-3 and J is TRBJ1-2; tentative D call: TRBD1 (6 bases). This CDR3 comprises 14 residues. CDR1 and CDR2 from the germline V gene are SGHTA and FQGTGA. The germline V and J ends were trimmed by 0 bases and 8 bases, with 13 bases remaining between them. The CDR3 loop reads CASSLTAGGEGYTF. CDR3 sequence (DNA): TGTGCCAGCAGCTTAACAGCGGGGGGCGAAGGCTACACCTTC.

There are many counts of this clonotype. CDR3 sequence (DNA): TGTGCCAGCGGATGGTTCAATGAGCAGTTCTTC. Amino acids: CASGWFNEQFF. This chain joins TRBV28 and TRBJ2-1; D call uncertain. Germline-derived CDR1 and CDR2 are MDHEN and SYDVKM. The V end was cut by 8 bases, the J end by 6 bases, with 8 bases between. CDR3 size: 11 residues.

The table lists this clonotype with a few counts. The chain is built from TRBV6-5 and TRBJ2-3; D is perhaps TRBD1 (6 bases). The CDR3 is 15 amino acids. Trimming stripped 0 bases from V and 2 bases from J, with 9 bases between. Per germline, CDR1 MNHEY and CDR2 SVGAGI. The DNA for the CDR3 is TGTGCCAGCAGTTACTCGGCAGGGGTCACAGATACGCAGTATTTT. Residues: CASSYSAGVTDTQYF.

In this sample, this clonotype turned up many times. The CDR3 DNA reads as TGTGCCAGCAGCTTAGTAGCGGACCCGTACTACGAGCAGTACTTC. This translates into CASSLVADPYYEQYF. The V gene is TRBV11-2, the J gene TRBJ2-7; TRBD2 is a possible D gene (6 bases). V dropped 1 base and J dropped 3 bases, with 13 bases sitting between them. Germline V gives CDR1 SGHAT, CDR2 FQNNGV. The CDR3 sequence is 15 residues long.

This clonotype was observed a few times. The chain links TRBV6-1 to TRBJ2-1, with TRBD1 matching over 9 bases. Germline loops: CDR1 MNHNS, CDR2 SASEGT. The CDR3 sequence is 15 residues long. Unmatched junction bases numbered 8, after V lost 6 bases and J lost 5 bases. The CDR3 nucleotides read TGTGCCAGCAGAGGTACCGGGACAGGGAACAATGAGCAGTTCTTC. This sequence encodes CASRGTGTGNNEQFF.

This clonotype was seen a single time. In nucleotides, the CDR3 is TGTGCCAGCAGCTATGACTGGGATCAGCCCCAGCATTTT. Translation gives CASSYDWDQPQHF. V gene TRBV7-9 combines with J gene TRBJ1-5; D gene ambiguous. Germline V gene data show CDR1 as SEHNR and CDR2 as FQNEAQ (reference sequence). The CDR3 has 13 residues. V was shortened by 4 bases and J by 5 bases, with 9 bases between the two germline ends.